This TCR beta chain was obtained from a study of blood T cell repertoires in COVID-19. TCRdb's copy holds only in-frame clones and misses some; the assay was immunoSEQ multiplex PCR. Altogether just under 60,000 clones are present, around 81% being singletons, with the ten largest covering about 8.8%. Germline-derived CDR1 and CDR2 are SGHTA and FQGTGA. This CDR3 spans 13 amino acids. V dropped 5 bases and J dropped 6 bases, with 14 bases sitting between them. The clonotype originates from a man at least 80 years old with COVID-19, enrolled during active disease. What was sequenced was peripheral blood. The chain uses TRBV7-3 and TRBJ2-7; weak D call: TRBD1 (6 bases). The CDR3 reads CASSTTPGAEQYF. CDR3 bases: TGTGCCAGCAGCACTACACCAGGGGCCGAGCAGTACTTC.